The 25 T cell receptor beta chains below all came from one sample that was sequenced in a study of T cells in Graves' hyperthyroidism and ophthalmopathy. Amplification targeted TCR beta CDR3 regions from RNA transcripts. During a first-round RT-PCR of the TCR CDR3, the HTBI primer set was used. From the multiplex PCR reads, TCRdb called clonotypes with MiXCR, one entry per CDR3 protein. The data hold about 640,000 distinct CDR3 sequences, with less than 25% observed a single time. Material for sequencing was blood. The receptors come from a man aged 25 to 45 with Graves' ophthalmopathy.

A few counts support this clonotype. This sequence joins TRBV7-8 and TRBJ2-7, with D maybe TRBD2 (5 bases). Germline-derived CDR1 and CDR2 are SGHVS and FQNEAQ. This CDR3 spans 17 amino acids. Trimming shortened V by 3 bases and J by 0 bases, and 18 bases separated the two germline ends. CDR3: CASSFPPLSGNSYEQYF. The CDR3 bases are TGTGCCAGCAGCTTTCCTCCGTTGAGCGGTAACTCCTACGAGCAGTACTTC.

This clonotype was counted at least ten times. This chain links TRBV18 with TRBJ2-3; 10 bases map to TRBD2. The CDR3 extends over 13 amino acids. Germline V lookup: CDR1 KGHSH, CDR2 LQKENI. With 9 bases clipped from V and 5 bases from J, the junction kept 5 bases outside the gene matches. The chain's CDR3 is CASRAGGRDTQYF. The DNA of the CDR3 is TGTGCCAGTCGAGCGGGAGGGAGAGATACGCAGTATTTT.

This clonotype came up many times. The chain combines TRBV20-1 with TRBJ2-7; a possible D gene is TRBD2 (6 bases). Germline CDR1 and CDR2: DFQATT and SNEGSKA (reference sequence). CDR3 size: 13 residues. V was clipped by 3 bases and J by 1 base, with 10 bases between them. The CDR3 region is CSASGRWSYEQYF. In nucleotides, the CDR3 is TGCAGTGCTAGCGGGAGATGGTCCTACGAGCAGTACTTC.

The chain carries TRBV12-3 or TRBV12-4 and TRBJ1-6; 7 nucleotides match TRBD1. Unmatched junction bases numbered 7, after V lost 5 bases and J lost 6 bases. The CDR3 runs to 15 residues. The chain's CDR3 is CASSPRGTINSPLHF. CDR3 in DNA: TGTGCCAGCAGTCCCAGGGGGACAATTAATTCACCCCTCCACTTT.

V is TRBV5-1 and J is TRBJ1-3, with D possibly TRBD1 on 5 matching bases. The length of the CDR3 is 17 residues. Trimming pared 6 bases from V and 0 bases from J, leaving 19 bases between. Germline CDR1 is SGHRS and CDR2 is YFSETQ. The CDR3 bases are TGCGCCAGCACCCCGGGTAGCGGGGCGAGCTCTGGAAACACCATATATTTT. This sequence encodes CASTPGSGASSGNTIYF. Supplemented by reference TRBV5-1 and TRBJ1-3, the full variable domain reads KAGVTQTPRYLIKTRGQQVTLSCSPISGHRSVSWYQQTPGQGLQFLFEYFSETQRNKGNFPGRFSGRQFSNSRSEMNVSTLELGDSALYLCASTPGSGASSGNTIYFGEGSWLTVV.

This clonotype was picked up a small number of times. The chain joins TRBV4-1 to TRBJ2-5; 7 bases line up with TRBD2. The CDR3 has 14 amino acids. J was trimmed by 3 bases and V by 3 bases; bases with no gene match: 4. The germline gives CDR1 MGHRA, CDR2 YSYEKL. CDR3 DNA: TGCGCCAGCAGCCAGAGCGGGACTAAAGAGACCCAGTACTTC. Translated: CASSQSGTKETQYF.

There are many counts of this clonotype. The CDR3, as DNA: TGTGCCAGCAGCGTAGGGGCGAGCAATCAGCCCCAGCATTTT. Protein product: CASSVGASNQPQHF. The chain is built from TRBV9 and TRBJ1-5; D unresolved. Germline V gene sequence: CDR1 SGDLS, CDR2 YYNGEE. CDR3 length: 14 residues. The V end lost 0 bases, the J end lost 1 base, and 5 bases lay between the germline ends.

The chain is built from TRBV12-3 or TRBV12-4 and TRBJ1-6; D perhaps matches TRBD1 (6 bases). Trimming pared 3 bases from V and 6 bases from J, leaving 12 bases between. The length of the CDR3 is 15 residues. This chain's CDR3 is CASSFEDRSNSPLHF. CDR3 nucleotides: TGTGCCAGCAGTTTTGAGGACAGATCTAATTCACCCCTCCACTTT.

This clonotype showed up many times. The V gene is TRBV12-3 or TRBV12-4, the J gene TRBJ1-1; D call uncertain. The CDR3 has 12 amino acids. The V gene lost 5 bases and the J gene lost 7 bases, with 11 bases spanning the gap. CDR3 in amino acids: CASSVGVGEAFF. Written as DNA, the CDR3 is TGTGCCAGCAGTGTGGGAGTTGGTGAAGCTTTCTTT.

CDR3 bases: TGTGCCAGCAGCTTAGGGGTGCCAACAAACAATCTCGTCCTGACTTTC. As protein: CASSLGVPTNNLVLTF. The chain carries TRBV7-2 and TRBJ2-6; D unclear. This CDR3 contains 16 residues. Germline V lookup: CDR1 SGHTA, CDR2 FQGNSA. Trimming took 1 base from V and 12 from J, leaving 19 bases between them.

This clonotype turned up a few times. The rearrangement uses TRBV6-1 and TRBJ2-2; 7 positions agree with TRBD1. The V gene end was trimmed by 2 bases and the J gene end by 5 bases; junction bases not matched to a gene: 2. CDR3 length equals 14 residues. Germline V gene sequence: CDR1 MNHNS, CDR2 SASEGT. CDR3 nucleotides: TGTGCCAGCAGTGAAAACAGGGGAACCGGGGAGCTGTTTTTT. It yields the protein CASSENRGTGELFF.

Points on this clonotype: A much larger clone lies a single base off, so this may be a read error. The chain carries TRBV15 and TRBJ1-2; D is uncertain. CDR1 LNHNV and CDR2 YYDKDF come from the germline V gene (reference sequence). Between the trimmed V and J ends, which lost 0 bases and 4 bases, there was a span of 12 bases. The CDR3 runs 15 residues. The CDR3: CATSRDLLGSYGYTF. CDR3 in DNA: TGTGCCACCAGCAGAGATCTTCTAGGGAGCTATGGCTACACCTTC.

The chain has TRBV3-1 and TRBJ2-2; D is perhaps TRBD2 (6 bases). The CDR3 has 18 residues. Deletions cut 4 bases from V and 5 bases from J, with 23 bases between. Germline CDR1 LGHDT, CDR2 YNNKEL (reference sequence). CDR3 loop: CASSLVLIGSFSTGELFF. CDR3 in DNA: TGTGCCAGCAGCCTAGTTCTCATCGGGAGTTTTAGTACCGGGGAGCTGTTTTTT.

The chain has TRBV19 and TRBJ2-1; 11 positions agree with TRBD2. The CDR3 is 17 residues long. The V segment lost 2 bases and the J segment 8 bases; nucleotides outside the gene matches: 11. CDR1 and CDR2 from the germline V gene are LNHDA and SQIVND (reference sequence). For the CDR3, the DNA is TGTGCCAGTAGTATACGACCACTAGCGGGAGTTACCGATGAGCAGTTCTTC. Its protein is CASSIRPLAGVTDEQFF. The full variable domain, its missing parts supplied by reference TRBV19 and TRBJ2-1, is DGGITQSPKYLFRKEGQNVTLSCEQNLNHDAMYWYRQDPGQGLRLIYYSQIVNDFQKGDIAEGYSVSREKKESFPLTVTSAQKNPTAFYLCASSIRPLAGVTDEQFFGPGTRLTVL.

Notes on this clonotype: The junction and the germline gene differ at one end; a read error may be behind it. The J gene is TRBJ1-5, the V gene TRBV6-1; 11 nucleotides agree with TRBD1. The CDR3 totals 15 residues. The germline V gene encodes CDR1 MNHNS and CDR2 SASEGT. The CDR3 DNA reads as TGTGCCAGCAGTGAGTGGACAGGGGGCGGTCAGTCCCAGCATTTT. Encoded protein: CASSEWTGGGQSQHF.

This chain uses TRBV29-1 with TRBJ1-2, with a possible D match to TRBD1 (5 bases). This CDR3 comprises 16 residues. Trimming cost V 1 base and J 2 bases, with 17 bases left between them. The germline gives CDR1 SQVTM, CDR2 ANQGSEA. CDR3 in amino acids: CSVEGGVQHRNYGYTF. The CDR3 coding sequence is TGCAGCGTTGAAGGGGGCGTCCAGCATCGCAACTATGGCTACACCTTC.

V usage is TRBV28 and J usage is TRBJ1-1; D not resolved. V was trimmed by 4 bases and J by 0 bases, leaving 24 bases between them. This CDR3 spans 19 amino acids. CDR1 MDHEN and CDR2 SYDVKM come from the germline V gene. CDR3 sequence: CASSSPPLPGATMNTEAFF. Written as DNA, the CDR3 is TGTGCCAGCAGTTCCCCCCCCCTCCCCGGTGCGACTATGAACACTGAAGCTTTCTTT.

The chain uses TRBV9 and TRBJ2-7, with 7 bases matching TRBD1. Germline CDR1 is SGDLS and CDR2 is YYNGEE. J was trimmed by 0 bases and V by 0 bases; bases with no gene match: 6. The CDR3 has 16 amino acids. In nucleotides, the CDR3 is TGTGCCAGCAGCGTAGGGGGGACAGCCAGCTCCTACGAGCAGTACTTC. This sequence encodes CASSVGGTASSYEQYF.

In its sample, this clonotype was seen a few times. The chain uses TRBV15 and TRBJ2-4, with TRBD1 matching over 7 bases. Germline V CDR1 and CDR2: LNHNV, YYDKDF (reference sequence). The CDR3 has 18 residues. The V gene end was trimmed by 1 base and the J gene end by 0 bases; junction bases not matched to a gene: 9. The CDR3: CATSRGGGDRAAKNIQYF. For the CDR3, the DNA is TGTGCCACCAGCAGAGGAGGGGGAGACAGGGCAGCCAAAAACATTCAGTACTTC. Full variable domain (remainder filled in from reference TRBV15 and TRBJ2-4): DAMVIQNPRYQVTQFGKPVTLSCSQTLNHNVMYWYQQKSSQAPKLLFHYYDKDFNNEADTPDNFQSRRPNTSFCFLDIRSPGLGDTAMYLCATSRGGGDRAAKNIQYFGAGTRLSVL.

The gene calls are TRBV5-1 and TRBJ2-1; D call uncertain. V lost 0 bases, J lost 8 bases, and 18 bases lay in between. The CDR3 is 16 residues long. Per the germline V gene, CDR1 is SGHRS and CDR2 is YFSETQ. The CDR3 spells CASSLVEVGPVYEQFF. The CDR3, as DNA: TGCGCCAGCAGCTTGGTTGAGGTGGGCCCGGTCTATGAGCAGTTCTTC.

The J gene is TRBJ2-1, the V gene TRBV19; D is ambiguous. Germline V gene sequence: CDR1 LNHDA, CDR2 SQIVND (reference sequence). This CDR3 has 12 amino acids. V dropped 5 bases and J dropped 10 bases, with 12 bases sitting between them. In DNA form, the CDR3 reads TGTGCCAGTAGTCCCTACTCCGGGGAGCAGTTCTTC. Translated, it gives CASSPYSGEQFF.

As concerns this clonotype: Without the conserved terminal phenylalanine or tryptophan, this CDR3 likely stems from a read error. V and J are TRBV12-3 or TRBV12-4 and TRBJ1-2; possibly TRBD1 for D (6 bases). The length of the CDR3 is 15 residues. V gave up 4 bases and J gave up 0 bases, with 12 bases separating them. The DNA of the CDR3 is TGTGCCAGCAGTTCATCCGGGACAACTAACTATGGCTACACCCTC. Its protein product is CASSSSGTTNYGYTL.

This clonotype was seen only a few times. The V gene is TRBV24-1, the J gene TRBJ2-1; D remains ambiguous. The CDR3 totals 11 residues. V lost 6 bases, J lost 10 bases, and 9 bases lay in between. The germline CDR1 and CDR2 sequences are KGHDR and SFDVKD. The CDR3 loop reads CATSIGDEQFF. The CDR3 DNA sequence: TGTGCCACCAGTATAGGAGACGAGCAGTTCTTC.

This clonotype was picked up many times. The rearrangement links TRBV2 to TRBJ2-4, with 9 bases matching TRBD1. The J segment lost 8 bases and the V segment lost 0 bases, leaving 8 bases of the junction unmatched. This CDR3 has 16 residues. Germline V gene lookup returns CDR1 SNHLY and CDR2 FYNNEI. The CDR3 DNA sequence: TGTGCCAGCAGTGAAGCCCCCGGACAGGGGTTGGACATTCAGTACTTC. It yields the protein CASSEAPGQGLDIQYF.

The chain uses TRBV20-1 and TRBJ2-3, with no clear D. The CDR3 contains 13 residues. Per germline, CDR1 DFQATT and CDR2 SNEGSKA (reference sequence). V lost 5 bases to trimming and J lost 2 bases, with 11 bases between them. DNA for the CDR3: TGCAGTGCTTCCGGACCACACACAGATACGCAGTATTTT. Its protein is CSASGPHTDTQYF.